These 12 T cell receptor beta chains came from one sample sequenced in a study of T cells expressing NK-cell markers. TCRdb derives one entry per CDR3 protein from the 5' RACE reads, leaving out DNA. The ten top clones account for roughly 1.4%, within a sample of roughly 450,000 distinct CDR3 sequences. Sequenced input: blood T cells: a sorted CD56 or NKG2C T cell subset, CD4+ or CD8+ T cells, or bulk PBMC T cells (not recorded which). The receptors shown here come from a woman aged 45 to 65 in good health.

This chain uses TRBV5-6 with TRBJ1-1; no DNA is available, so the TRBD1 call from TCRdb remains unchecked. The germline gives CDR1 SGHDT, CDR2 YYEEEE. The CDR3 has 12 amino acids. This CDR3 is CASSLDSGRAFF.

V and J are TRBV30 and TRBJ1-2; TCRdb lists TRBD1, though no DNA is available to test this call. Germline V gene lookup returns CDR1 GTSNPN and CDR2 SVGIG (reference sequence). This CDR3 spans 13 amino acids. This CDR3 reads CAWSGGTKYGYTF.

The gene calls are TRBV7-9 and TRBJ2-7; TCRdb selects TRBD2, and the lack of DNA leaves this call unchecked. Germline V lookup: CDR1 SEHNR, CDR2 FQNEAQ (reference sequence). This CDR3 has 16 residues. CDR3 in amino acids: CASSLLSGKESYEQYF.

The rearrangement joins TRBV20-1 to TRBJ2-5; checking the TCRdb D call of TRBD1 is not possible without DNA. The CDR3 consists of 13 residues. Germline CDR1 is DFQATT and CDR2 is SNEGSKA (reference sequence). CDR3 sequence: CSARYGQWETQYF.

The V gene is TRBV20-1, the J gene TRBJ2-3; the D call from TCRdb, TRBD2, cannot be confirmed without DNA. Germline V lookup: CDR1 DFQATT, CDR2 SNEGSKA (reference sequence). The CDR3 extends over 15 amino acids. CDR3 region: CSAEPLSGRADTQYF.

V is TRBV7-9 and J is TRBJ1-4. Germline V CDR1 and CDR2: SEHNR, FQNEAQ (reference sequence). The CDR3 is made up of 14 amino acids. This chain's CDR3 is CASSLGVVEEKLFF.

The chain recombines TRBV18 with TRBJ2-3; TCRdb's assignment of TRBD1 cannot be checked, as there is no DNA. CDR3 length: 13 residues. Germline CDR1 is KGHSH and CDR2 is LQKENI. CDR3: CASSRTGEGTQYF.

The rearrangement links TRBV7-7 to TRBJ2-5; the D gene TCRdb calls, TRBD1, cannot be checked with no DNA. Germline CDR1 reads SSHAT; CDR2 reads FNYEAQ (reference sequence). This CDR3 comprises 15 residues. CDR3 sequence: CASSPLMSPQETQYF.

The chain recombines TRBV11-3 with TRBJ1-1; TCRdb's D gene call, TRBD1, goes unchecked for lack of DNA. Germline CDR1 reads SGHNT; CDR2 reads YENEEA. The CDR3 is made up of 14 amino acids. CDR3 loop: CASSGRGSGTEAFF.

CDR3 sequence: CASSELGNNNSPLHF. The rearrangement uses TRBV10-2 and TRBJ1-6. Germline V lookup: CDR1 WSHSY, CDR2 SAAADI. The CDR3 contains 15 residues.

The chain uses TRBV6-2 or TRBV6-3 and TRBJ2-1; TCRdb calls TRBD2, which cannot be checked without DNA. CDR1 is MNHEY, CDR2 SVGEGT, per germline. This CDR3 is built from 14 residues. The CDR3 loop reads CASRYSGRVNEQFF.

The gene calls are TRBV2 and TRBJ2-1; TCRdb's D call of TRBD2 is untestable without DNA. The germline CDR1 and CDR2 sequences are SNHLY and FYNNEI. The CDR3 runs 12 residues. The CDR3 region is CASGASYNEQFF.